This T cell receptor beta chain comes out of a study of blood T cells in healthy people across ages. The CDR3 has 15 residues. V lost 4 bases and J lost 6, with 20 bases in between. CDR1 and CDR2 (germline): SGHKS, YYEKEE (reference sequence). The individuals who served as donors were healthy Caucasians living in Russia, aged roughly 6 to 90. A second PCR, run for roughly 7 to 11 cycles, used a sample-barcoded 5' primer plus a J-beta primer mix. Each CDR3 protein is one row after TCRdb ran MiXCR on the 5' RACE reads. Counted here are roughly 1.7 million distinct CDR3 sequences, approximately 32% occurring once; the ten biggest clones make up around 11%.

The sequence was collected from a woman in her 30s in good health. Sequences were obtained from blood. The V call is TRBV5-5, the J call TRBJ2-7; D is possibly TRBD2 (5 bases). The CDR3 nucleotides read TGTGCCAGCAGCGCCGGGAATTTCGACCCTGGCGAGCAGTACTTC. It encodes CASSAGNFDPGEQYF.